This T cell receptor beta chain originates from a study of blood T cell repertoires in COVID-19. Background on the study: From T cells, B-cell-depleted T cells, or PBMCs came the material, which was cDNA or gDNA.

Original methodology: Researchers report that nucleated cell counts were estimated from reference gene primer amplification. Data came from immunoSEQ multiplex PCR; TCRdb stores just in-frame clones and leaves some out. That table is the source of V, J and clone size, and D and trimming were worked out from the DNA. Of approximately 500,000 clones listed, approximately 83% are singletons. The CDR3 contains 14 residues. V lost 5 bases to trimming and J lost 8 bases, with 18 bases between them. The germline V gene has CDR1 SEHNR and CDR2 FQNEAQ (reference sequence). The sample comprised peripheral blood. The TCR sequence derives from a human donor in a cohort sampled during active COVID-19. The chain links TRBV7-9 to TRBJ1-1, with TRBD1 as a possible D gene (5 bases). The CDR3 region has the DNA TGTGCCAGCAGCCCCCCAGGGTGGATATTGGAAGCTTTCTTT. Its protein product is CASSPPGWILEAFF.